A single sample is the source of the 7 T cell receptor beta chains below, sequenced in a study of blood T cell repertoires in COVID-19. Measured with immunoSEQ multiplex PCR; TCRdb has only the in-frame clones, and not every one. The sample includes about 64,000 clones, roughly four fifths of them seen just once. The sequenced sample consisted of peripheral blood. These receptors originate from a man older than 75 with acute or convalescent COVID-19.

This CDR3 reads CASRATTFSYNEQFF. The CDR3 coding sequence is TGTGCCAGCAGGGCGACTACCTTCTCCTACAATGAGCAGTTCTTC. V gene TRBV25-1 combines with J gene TRBJ2-1; D may be TRBD2 (5 bases). The germline V gene encodes CDR1 MGHDK and CDR2 SYGVNS. The CDR3 is 15 amino acids. Trimming cost V 6 bases and J 0 bases, with 12 bases left between them.

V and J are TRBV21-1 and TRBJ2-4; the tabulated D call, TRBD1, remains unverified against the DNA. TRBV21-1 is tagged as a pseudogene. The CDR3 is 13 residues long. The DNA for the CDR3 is TGTGCCAGCAGCAAAAAACAGAAAAACATTCAGTACTTC. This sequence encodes CASSKKQKNIQYF.

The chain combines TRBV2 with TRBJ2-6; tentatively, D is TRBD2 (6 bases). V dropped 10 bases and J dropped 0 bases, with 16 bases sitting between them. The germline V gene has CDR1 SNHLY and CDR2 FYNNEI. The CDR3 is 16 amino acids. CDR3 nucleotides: TGTGCCAACCACCGCGGGGCGACCTCTGGGGCCAACGTCCTGACTTTC. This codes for CANHRGATSGANVLTF.

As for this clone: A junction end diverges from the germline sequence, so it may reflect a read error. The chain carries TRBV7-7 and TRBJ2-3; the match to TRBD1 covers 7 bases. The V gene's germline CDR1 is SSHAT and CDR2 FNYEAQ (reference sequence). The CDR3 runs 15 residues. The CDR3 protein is CASSARTGHTDTQYF. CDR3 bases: TGTGCTAGCAGCGCAAGGACAGGACACACAGATACGCAGTATTTT.

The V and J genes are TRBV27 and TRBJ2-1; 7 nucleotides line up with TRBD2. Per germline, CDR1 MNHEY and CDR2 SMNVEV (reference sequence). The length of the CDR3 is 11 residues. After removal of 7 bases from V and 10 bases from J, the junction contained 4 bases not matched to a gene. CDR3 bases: TGTGCCAGCACAACCGGGGGGGAGCAGTTCTTC. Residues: CASTTGGEQFF.

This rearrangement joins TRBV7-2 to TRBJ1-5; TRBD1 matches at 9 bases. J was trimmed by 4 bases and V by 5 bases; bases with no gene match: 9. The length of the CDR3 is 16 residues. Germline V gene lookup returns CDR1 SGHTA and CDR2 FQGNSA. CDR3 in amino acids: CASSLQGARFNQPQHF. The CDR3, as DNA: TGTGCCAGCAGCCTACAGGGGGCCAGATTTAATCAGCCCCAGCATTTT.

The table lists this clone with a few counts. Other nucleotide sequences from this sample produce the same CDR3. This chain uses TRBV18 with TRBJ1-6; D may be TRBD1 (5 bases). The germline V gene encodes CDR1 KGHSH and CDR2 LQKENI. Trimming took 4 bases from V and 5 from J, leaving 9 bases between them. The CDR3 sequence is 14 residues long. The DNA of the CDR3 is TGTGCCAGCTCACGAGACAGAGATAATTCACCCCTCCACTTT. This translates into CASSRDRDNSPLHF.